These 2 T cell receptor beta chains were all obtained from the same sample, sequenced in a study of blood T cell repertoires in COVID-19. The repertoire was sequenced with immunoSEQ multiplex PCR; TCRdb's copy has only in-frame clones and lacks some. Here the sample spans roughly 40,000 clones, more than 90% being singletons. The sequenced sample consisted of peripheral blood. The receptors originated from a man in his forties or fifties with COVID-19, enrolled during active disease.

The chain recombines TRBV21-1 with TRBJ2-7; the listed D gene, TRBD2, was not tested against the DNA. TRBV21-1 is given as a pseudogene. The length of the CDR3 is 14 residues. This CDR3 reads CASSKSPTGYEQYF. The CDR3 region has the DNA TGTGCCAGCAGCAAAAGTCCCACCGGCTACGAGCAGTACTTC.

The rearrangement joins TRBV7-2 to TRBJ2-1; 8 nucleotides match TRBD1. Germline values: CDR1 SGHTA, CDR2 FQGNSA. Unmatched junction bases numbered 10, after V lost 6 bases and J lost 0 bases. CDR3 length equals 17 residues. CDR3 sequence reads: CASSSDRALYSYNEQFF. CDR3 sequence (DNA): TGTGCCAGCAGTTCGGACAGGGCACTTTACTCCTACAATGAGCAGTTCTTC.